A single TCR beta chain is shown here with its context. The data stem from a study of blood T cell repertoires in COVID-19. Overall study: Spain, Italy and the United States supplied samples that represented acute and convalescent COVID-19.

The CDR3 spans 17 residues. The V end lost 0 bases, the J end lost 8 bases, and 20 bases lay between the germline ends. Germline V gene sequence: CDR1 LGHNA, CDR2 YSLEER. TCRdb's copy holds only in-frame clones and misses some; the assay was immunoSEQ multiplex PCR. The sample has 400,000 to 450,000 clones, 89% seen once. The sequenced sample consisted of peripheral blood. The chain employs TRBV4-3 and TRBJ2-1; TRBD2 is a possible D gene (6 bases). The clonotype comes from a woman in her thirties or forties with COVID-19, enrolled during active disease. This chain's CDR3 is CASSQEGSGGLQYEQFF. CDR3 nucleotide sequence: TGCGCCAGCAGCCAAGAAGGGAGTGGGGGGTTACAATATGAGCAGTTCTTC.